The 26 T cell receptor beta chains in this list originate from one sample, sequenced in a study of identifying expanded T cells in peripheral blood. Data came from immunoSEQ multiplex PCR; TCRdb stores just in-frame clones and leaves some out. The data contain approximately 91,000 clones, 88% of them seen just once; the ten biggest clones take up under 4.5%. Sequencing was done on a sample of blood. All receptors come from a person between 18 and 69 years old in good health.

The CDR3 DNA follows: TGTGCCTGGAGTGTCGGCGGGGGTCGGAAGTACTTC. This codes for CAWSVGGGRKYF. The chain couples TRBV30 to TRBJ2-7; 7 bases map to TRBD2. CDR1 and CDR2 from the germline V gene are GTSNPN and SVGIG (reference sequence). CDR3 length: 12 residues. V was clipped by 0 bases and J by 11 bases; unmatched bases: 7.

The chain recombines TRBV25-1 with TRBJ2-3, with D perhaps matching TRBD2 (7 bases). V shed 3 bases and J shed 5 bases, with 15 bases lying between them. Germline CDR1 is MGHDK and CDR2 is SYGVNS. This CDR3 is built from 15 residues. CDR3 sequence (DNA): TGTGCCAGCAGTGATTCTCGGGGGGCGCAAGATACGCAGTATTTT. It is translated as CASSDSRGAQDTQYF.

V gene TRBV7-3 combines with J gene TRBJ2-1, with D possibly matching TRBD2 (6 bases). The CDR3 extends over 15 amino acids. Trimming cost V 2 bases and J 5 bases, with 13 bases left between them. CDR1 SGHTA and CDR2 FQGTGA come from the germline V gene. CDR3 amino acids: CASSLDGGSHNEQFF. The CDR3, as DNA: TGTGCCAGCAGCTTAGACGGAGGGTCCCACAATGAGCAGTTCTTC.

J is TRBJ2-7 and V is TRBV5-1; no clear D gene. V was trimmed by 1 base and J by 1 base, leaving 9 bases between them. This CDR3 is built from 14 residues. Germline V gene lookup returns CDR1 SGHRS and CDR2 YFSETQ. The CDR3 protein is CASSLSQLSYEQYF. Here the CDR3 DNA reads TGCGCCAGCAGCTTGTCTCAGCTTTCCTACGAGCAGTACTTC.

The chain recombines TRBV5-5 with TRBJ1-1; D unresolved. The CDR3 is 14 residues long. Trimming cost V 0 bases and J 4 bases, with 10 bases left between them. Germline CDR1 SGHKS, CDR2 YYEKEE (reference sequence). CDR3 DNA sequence: TGTGCCAGCAGCTTGGTTTTGGGCGGCACTGAAGCTTTCTTT. It encodes CASSLVLGGTEAFF.

The chain links TRBV30 to TRBJ1-2; D may be TRBD1 (6 bases). CDR3 length equals 13 residues. The V end lost 2 bases, the J end lost 7 bases, and 14 bases lay between the germline ends. Per germline, CDR1 GTSNPN and CDR2 SVGIG (reference sequence). The CDR3 loop reads CAWSLQGLGGYTF. CDR3 DNA sequence: TGTGCCTGGAGTCTACAGGGACTGGGTGGCTACACCTTC.

This rearrangement joins TRBV5-5 to TRBJ1-5, with TRBD1 as a possible D gene (5 bases). Trimming took off 0 bases at V and 6 bases at J, with 13 bases between the two ends. Germline V lookup: CDR1 SGHKS, CDR2 YYEKEE (reference sequence). The CDR3 extends over 15 amino acids. CDR3 sequence: CASSLAFGASQPQHF. CDR3 DNA sequence: TGTGCCAGCAGCTTGGCATTCGGGGCTTCTCAGCCCCAGCATTTT.

The chain is built from TRBV10-2 and TRBJ1-5, with 9 nucleotides matching TRBD1. Germline V gene data show CDR1 as WSHSY and CDR2 as SAAADI. The junction had 8 bases not matched to a gene; V was cut back by 6 bases and J by 8 bases. The CDR3 covers 14 residues. The CDR3 spells CASSGTGLSEPQHF. The CDR3 coding sequence is TGCGCCAGCAGCGGGACAGGGCTATCTGAGCCCCAGCATTTT.

This clone was picked up one time. The J gene is TRBJ1-1, the V gene TRBV9, with 9 bases identical to TRBD1. The V segment lost 2 bases and the J segment 2 bases; nucleotides outside the gene matches: 13. The germline CDR1 and CDR2 sequences are SGDLS and YYNGEE. The CDR3 runs to 18 residues. CDR3 loop: CASSVGGGTGSLNTEAFF. In DNA form, the CDR3 reads TGTGCCAGCAGCGTCGGTGGTGGGACAGGGTCTCTCAACACTGAAGCTTTCTTT. The full variable domain, its missing parts supplied by reference TRBV9 and TRBJ1-1, is DSGVTQTPKHLITATGQRVTLRCSPRSGDLSVYWYQQSLDQGLQFLIQYYNGEERAKGNILERFSAQQFPDLHSELNLSSLELGDSALYFCASSVGGGTGSLNTEAFFGQGTRLTVV.

The chain uses TRBV5-6 and TRBJ1-1; the D is unclear. Germline V CDR1 and CDR2: SGHDT, YYEEEE. This CDR3 is 14 amino acids long. Trimming removed 0 bases from V and 1 base from J, with 7 bases in between. Here the CDR3 DNA reads TGTGCCAGCAGCTTGGCCGGCCCGAACACTGAAGCTTTCTTT. This encodes CASSLAGPNTEAFF. Supplemented by reference TRBV5-6 and TRBJ1-1, the full variable domain reads DAGVTQSPTHLIKTRGQQVTLRCSPKSGHDTVSWYQQALGQGPQFIFQYYEEEERQRGNFPDRFSGHQFPNYSSELNVNALLLGDSALYLCASSLAGPNTEAFFGQGTRLTVV.

This clone was seen only once. This chain links TRBV9 with TRBJ2-1, with D perhaps matching TRBD1 (6 bases). There are 13 residues in the CDR3. Trimming stripped 3 bases from V and 6 bases from J, with 10 bases between. Germline CDR1 SGDLS, CDR2 YYNGEE. The CDR3 sequence is CASSAGVANEQFF. CDR3 bases: TGTGCCAGCAGCGCAGGGGTTGCCAATGAGCAGTTCTTC. The variable domain in full, with the rest retrieved from reference TRBV9 and TRBJ2-1, is DSGVTQTPKHLITATGQRVTLRCSPRSGDLSVYWYQQSLDQGLQFLIQYYNGEERAKGNILERFSAQQFPDLHSELNLSSLELGDSALYFCASSAGVANEQFFGPGTRLTVL.

The V gene is TRBV27, the J gene TRBJ1-2; 7 bases map to TRBD1. Germline CDR1 reads MNHEY; CDR2 reads SMNVEV (reference sequence). This CDR3 contains 15 residues. With 3 bases clipped from V and 4 bases from J, the junction kept 8 bases outside the gene matches. Here the CDR3 reads CASSFSGQLSYGYTF. The CDR3 DNA sequence: TGTGCCAGCAGTTTTTCGGGACAGCTTAGCTATGGCTACACCTTC.

This sequence joins TRBV15 and TRBJ2-3, with no clear D. The CDR3 has 13 residues. Germline lookup yields CDR1 LNHNV and CDR2 YYDKDF (reference sequence). V was shortened by 5 bases and J by 0 bases, with 6 bases between the two germline ends. The CDR3 protein is CATSGGSTDTQYF. The DNA for the CDR3 is TGTGCCACCAGCGGTGGGAGCACAGATACGCAGTATTTT.

This sequence joins TRBV5-1 and TRBJ2-3; the D is unclear. V lost 0 bases and J 0 bases, leaving 5 bases between the germline ends. CDR3 length equals 14 residues. Germline assignment: CDR1 SGHRS and CDR2 YFSETQ. CDR3 amino acids: CASSLVPSTDTQYF. As DNA, the CDR3 is TGCGCCAGCAGCTTGGTCCCCAGCACAGATACGCAGTATTTT.

The chain uses TRBV13 and TRBJ2-7; D gene ambiguous. Trimming took off 1 base at V and 3 bases at J, with 4 bases between the two ends. CDR3 length: 12 amino acids. The V gene's germline CDR1 is PRHDT and CDR2 FYEKMQ (reference sequence). The CDR3 protein is CASSLAGYEQYF. Here the CDR3 DNA reads TGTGCCAGCAGCTTAGCTGGCTACGAGCAGTACTTC.

The V call is TRBV7-9, the J call TRBJ1-2, with no clear D. Trimming took off 3 bases at V and 3 bases at J, with 5 bases between the two ends. Germline V CDR1 and CDR2: SEHNR, FQNEAQ (reference sequence). The CDR3 has 12 residues. CDR3 nucleotides: TGTGCCAGCAGCTTCGACGACTATGGCTACACCTTC. The encoded protein is CASSFDDYGYTF. Full variable domain (outside the CDR3, taken from reference TRBV7-9 and TRBJ1-2): DTGVSQNPRHKITKRGQNVTFRCDPISEHNRLYWYRQTLGQGPEFLTYFQNEAQLEKSRLLSDRFSAERPKGSFSTLEIQRTEQGDSAMYLCASSFDDYGYTFGSGTRLTVV.

V gene TRBV5-4 combines with J gene TRBJ2-5; 10 bases fit TRBD1. Per the germline V gene, CDR1 is SGHNT and CDR2 is YYREEE (reference sequence). V was pared by 0 bases and J by 4 bases, with 9 bases of the junction left unmatched. CDR3 length: 17 residues. The CDR3 DNA follows: TGTGCCAGCAGCTTGGGGGGGACAGGGGTGGGCAGAGAGACCCAGTACTTC. It yields the protein CASSLGGTGVGRETQYF. The full variable domain, with the rest looked up from reference TRBV5-4 and TRBJ2-5, is ETGVTQSPTHLIKTRGQQVTLRCSSQSGHNTVSWYQQALGQGPQFIFQYYREEENGRGNFPPRFSGLQFPNYSSELNVNALELDDSALYLCASSLGGTGVGRETQYFGPGTRLLVL.

The rearrangement links TRBV29-1 to TRBJ1-4; tentative D call: TRBD1 (6 bases). V shed 4 bases and J shed 0 bases, with 24 bases lying between them. The CDR3 totals 19 residues. Germline V lookup: CDR1 SQVTM, CDR2 ANQGSEA. The CDR3 region has the DNA TGCAGCGTTGTCATCTCCGGGACATCGGTTTCTTCAACTAATGAAAAACTGTTTTTT. Amino acids: CSVVISGTSVSSTNEKLFF.

The chain uses TRBV19 and TRBJ2-1; TRBD1 aligns across 12 bases. The CDR3 extends over 16 amino acids. V lost 4 bases and J lost 7; bases outside the gene matches: 8. CDR1 and CDR2 (germline): LNHDA, SQIVND (reference sequence). For the CDR3, the DNA is TGTGCCAGTAGTACCGGGACAGGGGGCAGGGTGAATGAGCAGTTCTTC. Its protein product is CASSTGTGGRVNEQFF.

The chain carries TRBV30 and TRBJ2-3, with a possible D match to TRBD2 (6 bases). V lost 0 bases, J lost 4 bases, and 14 bases lay in between. Germline CDR1 is GTSNPN and CDR2 is SVGIG (reference sequence). The CDR3 contains 15 residues. CDR3 residues: CAWSVHGGASDTQYF. CDR3 nucleotide sequence: TGTGCCTGGAGTGTACACGGGGGTGCCTCAGATACGCAGTATTTT.

The table lists this clone with a count of one. The chain couples TRBV5-1 to TRBJ2-3, with TRBD2 identical over 13 bases. The CDR3 length is 18 residues. The V segment lost 4 bases and the J segment 0 bases; nucleotides outside the gene matches: 8. Germline V gene data show CDR1 as SGHRS and CDR2 as YFSETQ. The CDR3, as DNA: TGCGCCAGCAGCGGATTCGGGACTAGCGGGACAAGCACAGATACGCAGTATTTT. Protein sequence: CASSGFGTSGTSTDTQYF.

In DNA form, the CDR3 reads TGTGCCAGCAGCCAAGAATCAGATAGCACTTTCACAGATACGCAGTATTTT. This codes for CASSQESDSTFTDTQYF. The chain recombines TRBV4-2 with TRBJ2-3; D not certain. Germline V CDR1 and CDR2: LGHNA, YNFKEQ. V was shortened by 0 bases and J by 2 bases, with 15 bases between the two germline ends. This CDR3 is built from 17 residues.

This rearrangement joins TRBV6-5 to TRBJ2-7; no clear D gene. Trimming left V 5 bases short and J 7 bases short, with 9 bases between. Germline V lookup: CDR1 MNHEY, CDR2 SVGAGI. CDR3 length: 11 amino acids. The CDR3 DNA follows: TGTGCCAGCAGTACCGGTGAAGAGCAGTACTTC. The encoded protein is CASSTGEEQYF.

The gene calls are TRBV10-3 and TRBJ2-7, with D tentatively TRBD1 (5 bases). This CDR3 comprises 14 residues. Germline CDR1 ENHRY, CDR2 SYGVKD. V was pared by 6 bases and J by 2 bases, with 14 bases between. CDR3 loop: CAIRGVGVAYEQYF. For the CDR3, the DNA is TGTGCCATCAGAGGGGTCGGAGTAGCCTACGAGCAGTACTTC.

The genes are TRBV28 and TRBJ1-1, with D uncertain. The CDR3 has 14 residues. V was shortened by 7 bases and J by 2 bases, with 14 bases between the two germline ends. Germline V gene data show CDR1 as MDHEN and CDR2 as SYDVKM. CDR3 DNA sequence: TGTGCCAGCAATTTTAGGAAGATAAACACTGAAGCTTTCTTT. Amino acid sequence: CASNFRKINTEAFF.

This chain connects TRBV5-6 to TRBJ1-1; D uncertain. There are 13 residues in the CDR3. CDR1 is SGHDT, CDR2 YYEEEE, per germline. V was cut by 4 bases and J by 4 bases, with 11 bases left in between. CDR3 sequence: CASSPKGGTEAFF. Here the CDR3 DNA reads TGTGCCAGCAGCCCTAAGGGCGGCACTGAAGCTTTCTTT.